This TCR beta chain derives from a study of T cells after yellow fever vaccination. TCR cDNA, made by 5'RACE template switching, carried an added universal primer site and UMIs. TCRdb re-derived calls from the 5' RACE reads in MiXCR, one entry per CDR3 protein. Here the sample spans 340,000 or so distinct CDR3 sequences, around an eighth being singletons. This TCR derives from a man aged 18 to 35 who received the YFV17D yellow fever vaccine. The sequencing used CD4+ T cells sorted from PBMCs, collected 15 days after the yellow fever booster vaccination.

CDR3 region: CASSPATERDTQYF. The CDR3 DNA reads TGCGCCAGCAGCCCCGCAACGGAGCGGGATACGCAGTATTTT. This sequence joins TRBV5-1 and TRBJ2-3; possibly TRBD2 for D (5 bases). CDR1 is SGHRS and CDR2 is YFSETQ in the germline V gene. V lost 4 bases, J lost 6 bases, and 15 bases lay in between. This CDR3 has 14 residues.